These 9 T cell receptor beta chains came from one sample sequenced in a study of CD8+ T cells in alopecia areata. The treatment is: oral pan-JAK inhibitor, 5-10 mg twice daily. Extracted RNA was reverse transcribed into cDNA, the sequencing template. Libraries were prepared by immunoSEQ multiplex PCR; TCRdb keeps only in-frame clonotypes and omits some of them. The table includes 160,000 or so clones, 50% to 75% detected once. The sample in question was CD4+ T cells sorted from blood, obtained at approximately week 61, from a patient treated with tofacitinib. Receptors originate from a human donor with alopecia areata.

The chain couples TRBV11-2 to TRBJ2-1, with TRBD2 as a possible D gene (5 bases). The V gene lost 1 base and the J gene lost 10 bases, with 8 bases spanning the gap. CDR3 length: 12 residues. The V gene's germline CDR1 is SGHAT and CDR2 FQNNGV. The DNA of the CDR3 is TGTGCCAGCAGCTTAGTGCGACTAGAGCAGTTCTTC. Protein product: CASSLVRLEQFF.

The V and J genes are TRBV18 and TRBJ1-6; perhaps TRBD1 as D (5 bases). The CDR3 loop spans 14 amino acids. The V gene's germline CDR1 is KGHSH and CDR2 LQKENI. The V gene lost 3 bases and the J gene lost 5 bases, with 8 bases spanning the gap. Written as DNA, the CDR3 is TGTGCCAGCTCACCGGGACGGAATAATTCACCCCTCCACTTT. Protein: CASSPGRNNSPLHF.

V is TRBV29-1 and J is TRBJ1-1; perhaps TRBD1 as D (5 bases). Deletions cut 7 bases from V and 5 bases from J, with 14 bases between. The CDR3 loop spans 12 amino acids. The V gene's germline CDR1 is SQVTM and CDR2 ANQGSEA. DNA of the CDR3: TGCAGCGCAAATTCAGGGAGGACTGAAGCTTTCTTT. It codes for CSANSGRTEAFF.

The chain recombines TRBV7-6 with TRBJ2-2; D ambiguous. Germline CDR1 and CDR2: SGHVS and FNYEAQ. Trimming cost V 5 bases and J 10 bases, with 8 bases left between them. The CDR3 runs to 11 residues. In DNA, the CDR3 is TGTGCCAGCAGCCTTAACGAGGAGCTGTTTTTT. Its translation is CASSLNEELFF.

The chain employs TRBV5-1 and TRBJ2-5, with TRBD2 identical over 9 bases. The germline V gene has CDR1 SGHRS and CDR2 YFSETQ. This CDR3 is 16 amino acids long. The V gene end was trimmed by 0 bases and the J gene end by 3 bases; junction bases not matched to a gene: 6. Written as DNA, the CDR3 is TGCGCCAGCAGCTTGGAACCAGCGGGGGGCGAAGAGACCCAGTACTTC. Amino acids: CASSLEPAGGEETQYF.

This chain links TRBV2 with TRBJ2-5; D possibly corresponds to TRBD1 (5 bases). This CDR3 has 12 amino acids. Deletions cut 4 bases from V and 7 bases from J, with 10 bases between. The germline V gene has CDR1 SNHLY and CDR2 FYNNEI. For the CDR3, the DNA is TGTGCCAGCAGTGCACAGGATGTGACCCAGTACTTC. Its translation: CASSAQDVTQYF.

The gene calls are TRBV18 and TRBJ2-3; D uncertain. In germline, CDR1 is KGHSH, CDR2 LQKENI. V shed 3 bases and J shed 2 bases, with 12 bases lying between them. The CDR3 sequence is 15 residues long. The CDR3 loop reads CASSPAPTYTDTQYF. For the CDR3, the DNA is TGTGCCAGCTCACCGGCCCCGACCTACACAGATACGCAGTATTTT.

The rearrangement links TRBV13 to TRBJ1-6; a possible D gene is TRBD1 (6 bases). The CDR3 is made up of 16 amino acids. V was clipped by 0 bases and J by 6 bases, with 12 bases between them. The germline CDR1 and CDR2 sequences are PRHDT and FYEKMQ (reference sequence). DNA for the CDR3: TGTGCCAGCAGCTTAGGTACGACAGGAGGTAATTCACCCCTCCACTTT. This encodes CASSLGTTGGNSPLHF.

V and J are TRBV4-2 and TRBJ2-6; D not resolved. In germline, CDR1 is LGHNA, CDR2 YNFKEQ. This CDR3 contains 16 residues. Trimming took 0 bases from V and 1 from J, leaving 7 bases between them. For the CDR3, the DNA is TGTGCCAGCAGCCAAGAGCAACTTTCTGGGGCCAACGTCCTGACTTTC. It yields the protein CASSQEQLSGANVLTF.